The clone carrying this T cell receptor beta chain has only a few counts. Deletions cut 0 bases from V and 7 bases from J, with 13 bases between. The V gene's germline CDR1 is SGHRS and CDR2 YFSETQ. This CDR3 has 14 amino acids. The PCR employed 60 Vbeta primers together with 13 Jbeta primers. TCRdb's table, derived via immunoSEQ multiplex PCR, lists solely in-frame clones and lacks some. The sample yields around 100,000 clones, more than 70% seen once. This specimen belongs to a study of cytomegalovirus exposure and HLA in healthy donors. Sequencing input: PBMCs. The chain has TRBV5-1 and TRBJ1-1; a weak D match, TRBD1 (6 bases). The receptor was derived from a woman aged 55-69 years in good health and CMV-seropositive. The CDR3 DNA is TGCGCCAGCAGCTTGGAAAGGGGGAACCTTGAAGCTTTCTTT. Translated: CASSLERGNLEAFF.